This passage covers 23 T cell receptor beta chains from one sample sequenced in a study of T cells in Graves' hyperthyroidism and ophthalmopathy. Researchers amplified the TCR beta CDR3 regions from RNA transcripts. RT-PCR in the first round (using the HTBI primer set) targeted the TCR CDR3. TCRdb used MiXCR to reprocess the multiplex PCR reads, holding one entry per CDR3 protein. Found here are over 350,000 distinct CDR3 sequences, 15% to 20% of them singletons; the top ten hold 40%. The sequenced sample was blood. These receptors came from a man between 18 and 35 years old with Graves' ophthalmopathy.

This clonotype came up many times. The chain is built from TRBV12-3 or TRBV12-4 and TRBJ1-5; D ambiguous. V lost 5 bases and J 6 bases, leaving 14 bases between the germline ends. The CDR3 consists of 14 residues. The CDR3 region is CASSPTAGGQPQHF. The CDR3 region has the DNA TGTGCCAGCAGTCCGACGGCAGGTGGTCAGCCCCAGCATTTT.

The chain combines TRBV15 with TRBJ2-7; no clear D gene. The CDR3 consists of 14 residues. Per the germline V gene, CDR1 is LNHNV and CDR2 is YYDKDF (reference sequence). V lost 4 bases and J 2 bases, leaving 12 bases between the germline ends. CDR3 loop: CATSTSNKPYEQYF. CDR3 bases: TGTGCCACCAGCACTTCCAACAAGCCCTACGAGCAGTACTTC.

This clonotype was recorded at least ten times. The gene calls are TRBV3-1 and TRBJ1-3, with 7 bases aligning to TRBD1. The CDR3 sequence is 12 residues long. Germline values: CDR1 LGHDT, CDR2 YNNKEL (reference sequence). With V trimmed by 2 bases and J by 16 bases, 8 bases remained unmatched. The CDR3 loop reads CASSQSGQALYF. The DNA of the CDR3 is TGTGCCAGCAGCCAAAGTGGACAGGCCCTGTATTTT.

The chain recombines TRBV2 with TRBJ1-2; D remains unclear. Trimming shortened V by 3 bases and J by 4 bases, and 9 bases separated the two germline ends. This CDR3 spans 13 amino acids. Germline CDR1 and CDR2: SNHLY and FYNNEI. CDR3 region: CASSEGTVYGYTF. CDR3 nucleotide sequence: TGTGCCAGCAGTGAGGGCACGGTCTATGGCTACACCTTC.

The chain recombines TRBV6-2 or TRBV6-3 with TRBJ1-4, with a possible D match to TRBD1 (5 bases). The germline V gene has CDR1 MNHEY and CDR2 SVGEGT. The CDR3 has 15 residues. Trimming cost V 6 bases and J 7 bases, with 18 bases left between them. The CDR3 DNA follows: TGTGCCAGCAGCTCCCCCCAGGGCGCTAGTGAAAAACTGTTTTTT. Amino acid sequence: CASSSPQGASEKLFF.

This clonotype was detected many times. The chain links TRBV20-1 to TRBJ1-6; D might be TRBD1 (6 bases). Germline CDR1 reads DFQATT; CDR2 reads SNEGSKA (reference sequence). V was clipped by 1 base and J by 8 bases, with 15 bases between them. This CDR3 region has 15 residues. CDR3 sequence: CSARATGYGHSPLHF. The CDR3 DNA sequence: TGCAGTGCTAGAGCTACAGGGTATGGGCATTCACCCCTCCACTTT.

This clonotype showed up many times. The V call is TRBV5-5, the J call TRBJ1-5; the match to TRBD1 covers 8 bases. V was clipped by 2 bases and J by 4 bases; unmatched bases: 2. In germline, CDR1 is SGHKS, CDR2 YYEKEE (reference sequence). The CDR3 has 14 residues. This chain's CDR3 is CASSFGTGNQPQHF. CDR3 DNA sequence: TGTGCCAGCAGCTTCGGGACAGGTAATCAGCCCCAGCATTTT.

This clonotype was counted only a few times. The chain carries TRBV28 and TRBJ1-5; D remains ambiguous. CDR1 MDHEN and CDR2 SYDVKM come from the germline V gene. The CDR3 loop spans 17 amino acids. V lost 6 bases and J 6 bases, leaving 24 bases between the germline ends. The CDR3 bases are TGTGCCAGCAGCCTCGTAACCTGGACCTTCAGCGGTCAGCCCCAGCATTTT. Translation gives CASSLVTWTFSGQPQHF. Using reference TRBV28 and TRBJ1-5 for the parts outside the CDR3, the full variable domain is DVKVTQSSRYLVKRTGEKVFLECVQDMDHENMFWYRQDPGLGLRLIYFSYDVKMKEKGDIPEGYSVSREKKERFSLILESASTNQTSMYLCASSLVTWTFSGQPQHFGDGTRLSIL.

The rearrangement joins TRBV6-4 to TRBJ1-1; D may be TRBD1 (5 bases). The CDR3 runs to 13 residues. Per the germline V gene, CDR1 is MRHNA and CDR2 is SNTAGT. V was trimmed by 7 bases and J by 6 bases, leaving 15 bases between them. CDR3 coding DNA: TGTGCCAGCAAGACGAGACCAGGGTCTGAAGCTTTCTTT. Its protein is CASKTRPGSEAFF.

This clonotype was counted many times. The chain recombines TRBV11-2 with TRBJ1-6; 9 bases align to TRBD1. The CDR3 extends over 14 amino acids. Germline trimming cut 4 bases from V and 10 bases from J; bases unmatched to any gene: 5. Per germline, CDR1 SGHAT and CDR2 FQNNGV. Here the CDR3 reads CASSSGTGRSPLHF. CDR3 coding DNA: TGTGCCAGCAGCTCCGGGACAGGGAGATCACCCCTCCACTTT.

This clonotype came up many times. The chain joins TRBV12-3 or TRBV12-4 to TRBJ1-3; D gene uncertain. Deletions cut 6 bases from V and 1 base from J, with 10 bases between. The CDR3 spans 14 residues. The CDR3, as DNA: TGTGCCAGCAGCGATTCCGAATCTGGAAACACCATATATTTT. Encoded protein: CASSDSESGNTIYF.

This chain uses TRBV9 with TRBJ2-3; TRBD2 is a possible D gene (5 bases). V was trimmed by 3 bases and J by 1 base, leaving 18 bases between them. In germline, CDR1 is SGDLS, CDR2 YYNGEE. This CDR3 has 17 residues. CDR3 bases: TGTGCCAGCAGCGCTCCGACTACCGCCCTACGCACAGATACGCAGTATTTT. It encodes CASSAPTTALRTDTQYF.

This clonotype occurred many times. The rearrangement uses TRBV28 and TRBJ1-1, with 11 bases aligning to TRBD1. The CDR3 consists of 17 residues. After removal of 4 bases from V and 1 base from J, the junction contained 8 bases not matched to a gene. Germline V gene data show CDR1 as MDHEN and CDR2 as SYDVKM. Here the CDR3 DNA reads TGTGCCAGCAGTTCCAGGGACAGGGGGTGGACGAACACTGAAGCTTTCTTT. The encoded protein is CASSSRDRGWTNTEAFF.

This clonotype has ten or more counts. The chain joins TRBV28 to TRBJ1-2; the match to TRBD1 covers 7 bases. The CDR3 covers 15 residues. The V and J ends lost 1 base and 3 bases, in that order; junction bases with no gene match: 5. CDR1 is MDHEN, CDR2 SYDVKM, per germline. The CDR3 DNA is TGTGCCAGCAGTTTATACGGGACAGACCACTATGGCTACACCTTC. Its protein is CASSLYGTDHYGYTF.

This clonotype has ten or more counts. The rearrangement uses TRBV20-1 and TRBJ2-5; D tentatively reads TRBD1 or TRBD2 (5 bases each). Germline V gene data show CDR1 as DFQATT and CDR2 as SNEGSKA (reference sequence). The CDR3 has 15 residues. V lost 2 bases, J lost 1 base, and 14 bases lay in between. CDR3 nucleotides: TGCAGTGCTAGACCCACAGGACTTATCCAAGAGACCCAGTACTTC. The encoded protein is CSARPTGLIQETQYF.

This clonotype was recorded at least ten times. This chain uses TRBV18 with TRBJ2-7; D might be TRBD1 (5 bases). The CDR3 has 11 amino acids. Trimming cost V 5 bases and J 5 bases, with 7 bases left between them. Germline loops: CDR1 KGHSH, CDR2 LQKENI. CDR3 protein: CASSGANEQYF. In DNA, the CDR3 is TGTGCCAGCTCAGGGGCGAACGAGCAGTACTTC.

This clonotype was seen ten or more times. This chain uses TRBV12-3 or TRBV12-4 with TRBJ1-1, with no clear D. V lost 7 bases to trimming and J lost 1 base, with 10 bases between them. The CDR3 runs to 13 residues. The CDR3 nucleotides are TGTGCCAGCACCCCAATTAGGAACACTGAAGCTTTCTTT. This sequence encodes CASTPIRNTEAFF.

This clonotype was observed a single time. In DNA form, the CDR3 reads TGCGCCAGCAGCCAAGGACTGGACTATGGCTACACCTTC. This encodes CASSQGLDYGYTF. The chain is built from TRBV5-1 and TRBJ1-2; D is ambiguous. Germline V gene data show CDR1 as SGHRS and CDR2 as YFSETQ. The CDR3 loop spans 13 amino acids. The V and J ends lost 4 bases and 3 bases respectively, with 10 bases between them.

A remark on this clonotype: One end of the junction varies from germline; a read error may be responsible. The V gene is TRBV5-6, the J gene TRBJ1-5; no reliable D call. CDR1 is SGHDT, CDR2 YYEEEE, per germline. The CDR3 has 12 residues. The CDR3 reads CASSLGDQPRHF. DNA for the CDR3: TGTGCCAGCAGCTTGGGCGATCAGCCCCGGCATTTT.

This clonotype came up many times. This chain joins TRBV7-2 and TRBJ2-3; 7 nucleotides align to TRBD1. Looked up from germline, CDR1 is SGHTA and CDR2 is FQGNSA. Trimming cost V 1 base and J 14 bases; bases outside gene matches: 9. The CDR3 totals 13 residues. CDR3 protein: CASSLERGREPYF. The DNA for the CDR3 is TGTGCCAGCAGCTTAGAAAGGGGGCGAGAACCGTATTTT.

This chain joins TRBV6-1 and TRBJ1-4; 7 positions agree with TRBD1. The CDR3 spans 15 residues. Germline V gene data show CDR1 as MNHNS and CDR2 as SASEGT. V lost 6 bases and J lost 4; bases outside the gene matches: 8. The CDR3 DNA sequence: TGTGCCAGCAGCGACAGGGCTTTGGGTAATGAAAAACTGTTTTTT. Amino acid sequence: CASSDRALGNEKLFF.

This clonotype occurred many times. The rearrangement links TRBV5-1 to TRBJ2-7; D unresolved. From germline, CDR1 is SGHRS and CDR2 YFSETQ. CDR3 length: 14 amino acids. V shed 0 bases and J shed 2 bases, with 9 bases lying between them. In DNA form, the CDR3 reads TGCGCCAGCAGCTTGGATGGTCAGACCTACGAGCAGTACTTC. This encodes CASSLDGQTYEQYF.

This clonotype was seen repeatedly, ten times or more. The V gene is TRBV24-1, the J gene TRBJ1-2; TRBD1 agrees at 10 bases. Germline loops: CDR1 KGHDR, CDR2 SFDVKD. The length of the CDR3 is 15 residues. After removal of 4 bases from V and 8 bases from J, the junction contained 9 bases not matched to a gene. CDR3 coding DNA: TGTGCCACCAGTGACCCGGGACAGGGGAGAGGAGGCTACACCTTC. Its translation: CATSDPGQGRGGYTF.